A selection of T cell receptor beta chains follows, all from one sample in a study of control samples from healthy donors and cancer patients. Libraries were prepared by immunoSEQ multiplex PCR; TCRdb keeps only in-frame clonotypes and omits some of them. The sample consists of about 170,000 clones, about 94% of them appearing once. Sequencing used blood. The receptor source for this set is a woman between 55 and 75 years old in good health. The CDR3 runs from the conserved cysteine through the conserved F or W. The D gene is left open where the match is weak.

d_call	v_call	j_call	cdr3_length	cdr3_aa
.	TRBV12-3/TRBV12-4	TRBJ1-1	12	CASSSVNTEAFF
TRBD1	TRBV19	TRBJ1-2	16	CASSNSMNRGVRGYTF
.	TRBV6-2/TRBV6-3	TRBJ2-1	17	CASSKPLVGGYRNEQFF
.	TRBV5-1	TRBJ1-1	13	CASSLIVGTEAFF
TRBD1	TRBV2	TRBJ2-5	14	CASRGDSLQETQYF
.	TRBV7-9	TRBJ1-2	15	CASSGVGGAVYGYTF
.	TRBV4-1	TRBJ1-5	16	CASSQDSGVGNQPQHF
.	TRBV6-2/TRBV6-3	TRBJ2-5	14	CASSDWTVQETQYF
.	TRBV29-1	TRBJ2-7	12	CSVAQGDYEQYF
.	TRBV9	TRBJ1-4	12	CASSVDSRKLFF
.	TRBV6-2/TRBV6-3	TRBJ1-4	18	CASSPPGRTFATNEKLFF
.	TRBV5-1	TRBJ1-1	14	CASSLGAENTEAFF
.	TRBV4-1	TRBJ2-2	14	CASSQKGDTGELFF
.	TRBV6-2/TRBV6-3	TRBJ1-6	17	CASSYSDSSSYNSPLHF
TRBD2	TRBV7-2	TRBJ2-1	14	CASSLSWAGTNQFF
.	TRBV6-4	TRBJ1-2	13	CASSEQEFSGYTF